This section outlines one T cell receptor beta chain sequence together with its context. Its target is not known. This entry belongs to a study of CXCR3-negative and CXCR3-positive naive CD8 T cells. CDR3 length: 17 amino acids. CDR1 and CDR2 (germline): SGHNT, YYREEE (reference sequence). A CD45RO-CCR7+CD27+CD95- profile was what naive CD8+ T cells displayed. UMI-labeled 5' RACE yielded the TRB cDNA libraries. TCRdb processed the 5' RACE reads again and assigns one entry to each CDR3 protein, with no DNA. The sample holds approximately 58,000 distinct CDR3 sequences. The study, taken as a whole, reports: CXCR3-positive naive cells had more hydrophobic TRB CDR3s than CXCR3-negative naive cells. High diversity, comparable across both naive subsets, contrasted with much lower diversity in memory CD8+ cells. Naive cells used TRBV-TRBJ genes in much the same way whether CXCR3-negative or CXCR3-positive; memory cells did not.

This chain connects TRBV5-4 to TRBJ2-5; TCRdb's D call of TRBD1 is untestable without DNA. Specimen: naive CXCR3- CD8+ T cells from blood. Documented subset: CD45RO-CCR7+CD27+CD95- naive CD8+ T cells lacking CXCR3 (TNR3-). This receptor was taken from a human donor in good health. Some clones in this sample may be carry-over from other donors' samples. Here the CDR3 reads CASSLIGGGIEEETQYF.